A single sample is the source of the 14 T cell receptor beta chains below, sequenced in a study of control samples from healthy donors and cancer patients. Method: immunoSEQ multiplex PCR; TCRdb's copy keeps in-frame clones and lacks some. The repertoire holds about 36,000 clones, with approximately 93% as singletons. Sequenced: PBMCs. All receptors derive from a man in his forties with colorectal cancer.

The V call is TRBV29-1, the J call TRBJ1-1, with D tentatively TRBD1 (6 bases). Trimming left V 7 bases short and J 4 bases short, with 19 bases between. The CDR3 runs 14 residues. In germline, CDR1 is SQVTM, CDR2 ANQGSEA. CDR3 in amino acids: CSAGGWGGFTEAFF. The CDR3 nucleotides are TGCAGCGCCGGGGGCTGGGGGGGGTTCACTGAAGCTTTCTTT.

The rearrangement uses TRBV6-5 and TRBJ2-7, with 9 nucleotides matching TRBD1. V lost 5 bases, J lost 3 bases, and 5 bases stayed unmatched. CDR3 length: 14 amino acids. From germline, CDR1 is MNHEY and CDR2 SVGAGI. CDR3 sequence reads: CASSKGQGSYEQYF. CDR3 sequence (DNA): TGTGCCAGCAGTAAGGGACAGGGCAGCTACGAGCAGTACTTC.

The genes are TRBV6-1 and TRBJ2-7; no firm D call. Germline CDR1 reads MNHNS; CDR2 reads SASEGT. Trimming removed 1 base from V and 3 bases from J, with 13 bases in between. CDR3 length: 15 amino acids. The CDR3 DNA is TGTGCCAGCAGTGAAGGGTCAGCAGCCTTCTACGAGCAGTACTTC. Residues: CASSEGSAAFYEQYF.

The rearrangement uses TRBV5-4 and TRBJ2-3, with unresolved D. This CDR3 has 13 amino acids. V was cut by 4 bases and J by 5 bases, with 11 bases left in between. The germline CDR1 and CDR2 sequences are SGHNT and YYREEE (reference sequence). CDR3 DNA sequence: TGTGCCAGCAGCCGACCGGTTGGAGATACGCAGTATTTT. The encoded protein is CASSRPVGDTQYF. Complete variable domain (other parts from reference TRBV5-4 and TRBJ2-3): ETGVTQSPTHLIKTRGQQVTLRCSSQSGHNTVSWYQQALGQGPQFIFQYYREEENGRGNFPPRFSGLQFPNYSSELNVNALELDDSALYLCASSRPVGDTQYFGPGTRLTVL.

V gene TRBV11-2 combines with J gene TRBJ1-3, with D unresolved. CDR3 length: 14 residues. V was shortened by 1 base and J by 0 bases, with 4 bases between the two germline ends. Germline CDR1 and CDR2: SGHAT and FQNNGV. CDR3 coding DNA: TGTGCCAGCAGCTTAGGGTTCTCTGGAAACACCATATATTTT. This codes for CASSLGFSGNTIYF.

About this clone: This same CDR3 is encoded by further DNA sequences in the sample. The V call is TRBV5-1, the J call TRBJ2-7, with D perhaps TRBD1 or TRBD2 (5 bases each). CDR1 is SGHRS and CDR2 is YFSETQ in the germline V gene. The CDR3 has 14 amino acids. V was shortened by 5 bases and J by 1 base, with 13 bases between the two germline ends. The CDR3 loop reads CASSRGTVSYEQYF. CDR3 DNA: TGCGCCAGCAGTCGAGGGACGGTATCCTACGAGCAGTACTTC.

This chain links TRBV7-2 with TRBJ2-5, with TRBD2 matching 13 bases. The CDR3 spans 15 residues. V was clipped by 3 bases and J by 6 bases; unmatched bases: 4. Germline CDR1 SGHTA, CDR2 FQGNSA. In nucleotides, the CDR3 is TGTGCCAGCAGCTTGACTAGCGGGGGGCAAAAGACCCAGTACTTC. Its translation is CASSLTSGGQKTQYF.

This clone has only one observation. The V gene is TRBV5-6, the J gene TRBJ1-1; D may be TRBD1 (6 bases). Germline assignment: CDR1 SGHDT and CDR2 YYEEEE. The CDR3 consists of 17 residues. The V end lost 4 bases, the J end lost 6 bases, and 25 bases lay between the germline ends. CDR3 residues: CASSTELGQRVSAEAFF. The CDR3 DNA follows: TGTGCCAGCAGCACCGAACTCGGACAGCGGGTCAGCGCTGAAGCTTTCTTT.

This chain connects TRBV3-1 (or the pseudogene TRBV3-2) to TRBJ1-2; D is unresolved. In germline, CDR1 is LGHDT, CDR2 YNNKEL (reference sequence). Between the trimmed V and J ends, which lost 1 base and 10 bases, there was a span of 10 bases. This CDR3 has 12 residues. The chain's CDR3 is CASSQADGDYTF. CDR3 bases: TGTGCCAGCAGCCAAGCCGACGGGGACTACACCTTC.

The chain is built from TRBV28 and TRBJ2-2, with 10 nucleotides matching TRBD1. J was trimmed by 0 bases and V by 6 bases; bases with no gene match: 4. Germline CDR1 MDHEN, CDR2 SYDVKM. This CDR3 spans 16 amino acids. The CDR3 DNA reads as TGTGCCAGCAGATGGGACAGGGGACCGAACACCGGGGAGCTGTTTTTT. Translating gives CASRWDRGPNTGELFF.

The rearrangement uses TRBV2 and TRBJ2-7; D not certain. This CDR3 has 12 amino acids. The germline gives CDR1 SNHLY, CDR2 FYNNEI. Trimming shortened V by 5 bases and J by 7 bases, and 12 bases separated the two germline ends. CDR3 amino acids: CASSIKAVEQYF. The CDR3 DNA reads TGTGCCAGCAGTATAAAGGCCGTTGAGCAGTACTTC.

The chain combines TRBV6-5 with TRBJ2-3, with D unresolved. The CDR3 is 14 amino acids. The ends were cut back, 5 bases at V and 0 bases at J, with 9 bases in the middle. Looked up from germline, CDR1 is MNHEY and CDR2 is SVGAGI. CDR3 DNA: TGTGCCAGCAGTCTCCAACCTAGCACAGATACGCAGTATTTT. This sequence encodes CASSLQPSTDTQYF.

This clone was seen once. J is TRBJ1-6 and V is TRBV5-1; 7 nucleotides align to TRBD1. The CDR3 spans 15 residues. V trimming: 2 bases; J trimming: 7 bases; junction bases outside the gene matches: 6. CDR1 SGHRS and CDR2 YFSETQ come from the germline V gene. The CDR3 bases are TGCGCCAGCAGCTTAATCTGGACAGGAAATTCACCCCTCCACTTT. Amino acid sequence: CASSLIWTGNSPLHF.

CDR3 coding DNA: TGCGCCAGCAGCCCACCCGGGACAGGGCTTAACTACGAGCAGTACTTC. It yields the protein CASSPPGTGLNYEQYF. The chain uses TRBV5-1 and TRBJ2-7, with 9 bases aligning to TRBD1. V lost 4 bases and J lost 3; bases outside the gene matches: 11. The CDR3 extends over 16 amino acids. Germline lookup yields CDR1 SGHRS and CDR2 YFSETQ.